The 18 T cell receptor beta chains listed next were all sequenced from one sample in a study of human T cells and chemical hapten exposure. Each CDR3 protein is one row after TCRdb ran MiXCR on the RACE reads. The profile shows 25,000 to 35,000 distinct CDR3 sequences, around 7.4% of them singletons. Time point defined: healthy volunteer bleed at 2 weeks. Someone pulled total RNA out of unfractionated whole blood. What was sequenced was whole blood. These receptors were obtained from a human donor in good health. Some clones in this sample may be carry-over from other donors' samples.

This clonotype was observed at least ten times. The chain couples TRBV3-1 to TRBJ1-6; 7 bases line up with TRBD1. This CDR3 region has 13 residues. Germline CDR1 reads LGHDT; CDR2 reads YNNKEL (reference sequence). Unmatched junction bases numbered 6, after V lost 7 bases and J lost 9 bases. CDR3 loop: CASTGDRFSPLHF. The CDR3 region has the DNA TGTGCCAGCACCGGGGACAGATTTTCACCCCTCCACTTT.

The CDR3 DNA is TGTGCCAGCAGCCCCCAGCCCTCCTCAAGCTCCTACGAGCAGTACTTC. Its translation: CASSPQPSSSSYEQYF. V gene TRBV28 combines with J gene TRBJ2-7; the D is unclear. The ends were cut back, 6 bases at V and 0 bases at J, with 18 bases in the middle. The CDR3 loop spans 16 amino acids. Germline CDR1 is MDHEN and CDR2 is SYDVKM.

This clonotype was counted only a few times. V usage is TRBV7-2 and J usage is TRBJ2-6; D remains unclear. Deletions cut 2 bases from V and 4 bases from J, with 18 bases between. The CDR3 runs 18 residues. CDR1 SGHTA and CDR2 FQGNSA come from the germline V gene. The CDR3, as DNA: TGTGCCAGCAGCTTAAAGGGTCCCGGGTCAACGGGGGCCAACGTCCTGACTTTC. Translated: CASSLKGPGSTGANVLTF.

The chain uses TRBV7-9 and TRBJ1-1; D gene unclear. Germline V gene sequence: CDR1 SEHNR, CDR2 FQNEAQ (reference sequence). This CDR3 spans 12 amino acids. The V end was cut by 2 bases, the J end by 5 bases, with 6 bases between. CDR3 protein: CASSLMVTEAFF. Here the CDR3 DNA reads TGTGCCAGCAGCTTAATGGTTACTGAAGCTTTCTTT.

This clonotype has at least ten counts. The CDR3 nucleotides are TGTGCCAGCAGCTGGGACAGGAGCTCCTACGAGCAGTACTTC. Its protein product is CASSWDRSSYEQYF. V gene TRBV6-1 combines with J gene TRBJ2-7; TRBD1 matches 8 bases. Germline V lookup: CDR1 MNHNS, CDR2 SASEGT. V lost 6 bases, J lost 0 bases, and 4 bases stayed unmatched. This CDR3 contains 14 residues.

This clonotype was detected only a few times. The J gene is TRBJ1-6, the V gene TRBV12-3 or TRBV12-4; D is unresolved. The CDR3 is made up of 12 amino acids. Trimming cost V 6 bases and J 14 bases, with 14 bases left between them. CDR3 region: CASSPFLGALHF. In DNA, the CDR3 is TGTGCCAGCAGCCCCTTTCTTGGGGCCCTCCACTTT.

This clonotype was seen many times. This chain uses TRBV20-1 with TRBJ2-5, with 7 bases lining up with TRBD1. There are 14 residues in the CDR3. Germline CDR1 reads DFQATT; CDR2 reads SNEGSKA (reference sequence). Trimming took 0 bases from V and 5 from J; bases not matched to a gene: 6. The CDR3 sequence is CSAREGTAVETQYF. In DNA form, the CDR3 reads TGCAGTGCTAGAGAGGGGACAGCCGTTGAGACCCAGTACTTC.

CDR3 loop: CASSQRQGGDNEQFF. The CDR3 DNA reads as TGTGCCAGCAGCCAGAGACAGGGGGGAGACAATGAGCAGTTCTTC. This sequence joins TRBV14 and TRBJ2-1, with 9 nucleotides matching TRBD1. This CDR3 is built from 15 residues. Looked up from germline, CDR1 is SGHDN and CDR2 is FVKESK. After removal of 3 bases from V and 5 bases from J, the junction contained 5 bases not matched to a gene.

This chain joins TRBV6-2 or TRBV6-3 and TRBJ1-1; D unresolved. Germline V gene data show CDR1 as MNHEY and CDR2 as SVGEGT. The CDR3 has 16 amino acids. With 6 bases removed from V and 0 bases from J, the gap between germline ends came to 17 bases. This CDR3 is CASRPTPGVMNTEAFF. CDR3 nucleotide sequence: TGTGCCAGCAGACCTACCCCCGGGGTCATGAACACTGAAGCTTTCTTT.

The V gene is TRBV20-1, the J gene TRBJ1-6; D possibly corresponds to TRBD1 (6 bases). The germline CDR1 and CDR2 sequences are DFQATT and SNEGSKA (reference sequence). Trimming removed 3 bases at V and 8 bases at J, with 14 bases between. There are 14 residues in the CDR3. The CDR3 bases are TGCAGTGCTAGTCGGGAGGCAGGGGATTCACCCCTCCACTTT. This translates into CSASREAGDSPLHF.

This clonotype was counted many times. The V gene is TRBV25-1, the J gene TRBJ1-2; D unclear. CDR1 is MGHDK, CDR2 SYGVNS, per germline. CDR3 length: 13 residues. The V and J ends lost 1 base and 5 bases respectively, with 8 bases between them. The CDR3 sequence: CASSESASYGYTF. DNA for the CDR3: TGTGCCAGCAGTGAATCTGCATCATATGGCTACACCTTC.

Ten or more counts support this clonotype. The chain combines TRBV21-1 with TRBJ1-2. TRBV21-1 is reported as a pseudogene. The CDR3 has 16 residues. The CDR3 sequence is CASSKGGGGPSYGYTF. The CDR3 region has the DNA TGTGCCAGCAGCAAAGGGGGAGGGGGACCGAGTTATGGCTACACCTTC.

This clonotype has a count of ten or more. The chain links TRBV15 to TRBJ1-3; D gene uncertain. CDR1 LNHNV and CDR2 YYDKDF come from the germline V gene (reference sequence). This CDR3 is built from 16 residues. The V and J ends lost 0 bases and 0 bases respectively, with 9 bases between them. This chain's CDR3 is CATSRDFRSSGNTIYF. CDR3 sequence (DNA): TGTGCCACCAGCAGAGATTTCCGAAGCTCTGGAAACACCATATATTTT.

This clonotype was picked up a small number of times. This rearrangement joins TRBV2 to TRBJ2-2; D perhaps matches TRBD1 (6 bases). Trimming shortened V by 6 bases and J by 6 bases, and 11 bases separated the two germline ends. This CDR3 region has 13 residues. Germline V CDR1 and CDR2: SNHLY, FYNNEI. The DNA for the CDR3 is TGTGCCAGCAGCGTGGACAGAGCCGGGGAGCTGTTTTTT. Translating it yields CASSVDRAGELFF.

V usage is TRBV12-3 or TRBV12-4 and J usage is TRBJ2-2; the D is unclear. The CDR3 totals 12 residues. V was shortened by 4 bases and J by 3 bases, with 3 bases between the two germline ends. DNA of the CDR3: TGTGCCAGCAGTTCGGACACCGGGGAGCTGTTTTTT. It codes for CASSSDTGELFF.

This chain links TRBV7-2 with TRBJ2-6; D gene uncertain. Deletions cut 8 bases from V and 0 bases from J, with 5 bases between. The CDR3 covers 13 residues. CDR1 and CDR2 (germline): SGHTA, FQGNSA. Written as DNA, the CDR3 is TGTGCCAGCGGACCCTCTGGGGCCAACGTCCTGACTTTC. Amino acid sequence: CASGPSGANVLTF. Looking up the rest from reference TRBV7-2 and TRBJ2-6 gives the full variable domain: GAGVSQSPSNKVTEKGKDVELRCDPISGHTALYWYRQSLGQGLEFLIYFQGNSAPDKSGLPSDRFSAERTGGSVSTLTIQRTQQEDSAVYLCASGPSGANVLTFGAGSRLTVL.

The chain employs TRBV2 and TRBJ2-1, with 9 positions matching TRBD1. Trimming cost V 9 bases and J 6 bases; bases outside gene matches: 12. This CDR3 region has 15 residues. Germline V lookup: CDR1 SNHLY, CDR2 FYNNEI. The CDR3 here is CARDLGGDRVNEQFF. The CDR3 DNA sequence: TGTGCCAGGGACCTCGGCGGGGACAGGGTCAATGAGCAGTTCTTC.

This clonotype has a single count. This chain uses TRBV6-6 with TRBJ1-2; TRBD1 might be the D (5 bases). CDR3 size: 15 residues. V was clipped by 10 bases and J by 4 bases, with 22 bases between them. CDR1 and CDR2 (germline): MNHNY, SVGAGI (reference sequence). This chain's CDR3 is CATGEARQTAYGYTF. In nucleotides, the CDR3 is TGTGCCACCGGGGAGGCGAGACAGACCGCCTATGGCTACACCTTC.